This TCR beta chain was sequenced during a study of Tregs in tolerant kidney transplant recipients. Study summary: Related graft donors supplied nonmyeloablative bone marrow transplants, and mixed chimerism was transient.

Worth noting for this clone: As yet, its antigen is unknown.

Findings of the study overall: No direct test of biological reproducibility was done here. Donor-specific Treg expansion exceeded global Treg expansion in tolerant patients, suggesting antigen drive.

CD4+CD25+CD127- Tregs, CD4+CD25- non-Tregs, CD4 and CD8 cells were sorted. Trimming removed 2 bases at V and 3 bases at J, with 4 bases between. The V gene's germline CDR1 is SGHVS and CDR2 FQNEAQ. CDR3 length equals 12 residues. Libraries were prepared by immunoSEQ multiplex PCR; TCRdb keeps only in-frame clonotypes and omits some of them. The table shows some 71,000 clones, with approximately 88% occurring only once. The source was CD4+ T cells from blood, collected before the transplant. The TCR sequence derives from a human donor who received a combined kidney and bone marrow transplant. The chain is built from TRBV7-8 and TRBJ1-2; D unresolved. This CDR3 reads CASSLPDYGYTF. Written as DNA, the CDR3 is TGTGCCAGCAGCTTACCAGACTATGGCTACACCTTC.